These 13 T cell receptor beta chains share one sample of origin, sequenced in a study of OX40 agonist ivuxolimab in advanced cancers. Repertoires were generated with immunoSEQ multiplex PCR, while TCRdb's copy carries only in-frame clones and drops some. The table includes 70,000 to 100,000 clones, 86% detected once. Sequencing was performed on CD4+ or CD8+ T cells sorted from blood, taken in a trial of the OX40 agonist ivuxolimab. The source is an adult with an advanced solid tumor such as melanoma, head and neck, liver or kidney cancer.

Here the CDR3 DNA reads TGTGCCAGTAGTATTCCCTCAGAGCGAACCCACGAAGATACGCAGTATTTT. Protein: CASSIPSERTHEDTQYF. The rearrangement uses TRBV19 and TRBJ2-3; D ambiguous. V shed 3 bases and J shed 5 bases, with 21 bases lying between them. The germline gives CDR1 LNHDA, CDR2 SQIVND (reference sequence). CDR3 length: 17 residues.

This clone came up once. The rearrangement joins TRBV5-5 to TRBJ2-7, with D perhaps TRBD1 (6 bases). This CDR3 region has 14 residues. CDR1 and CDR2 from the germline V gene are SGHKS and YYEKEE (reference sequence). Trimming shortened V by 2 bases and J by 1 base, and 10 bases separated the two germline ends. The CDR3 reads CASSFVQGSYEQYF. The CDR3 nucleotides read TGTGCCAGCAGCTTCGTACAGGGATCCTACGAGCAGTACTTC.

The rearrangement joins TRBV5-4 to TRBJ2-1; 13 bases agree with TRBD2. V lost 4 bases and J lost 6; bases outside the gene matches: 13. CDR3 length: 18 amino acids. CDR1 and CDR2 from the germline V gene are SGHNT and YYREEE (reference sequence). CDR3 DNA: TGTGCCAGCAGCCACGGACTAGCGGGAGTCCAAAGAGGCAATGAGCAGTTCTTC. This sequence encodes CASSHGLAGVQRGNEQFF.

This chain joins TRBV5-1 and TRBJ2-5; a possible D gene is TRBD2 (6 bases). CDR3 size: 17 residues. The V gene's germline CDR1 is SGHRS and CDR2 YFSETQ. The V and J ends lost 0 bases and 2 bases respectively, with 17 bases between them. The CDR3 nucleotides read TGCGCCAGCAGCTTGGCCGGCGGAGGAGGGGCACAAGAGACCCAGTACTTC. Protein product: CASSLAGGGGAQETQYF.

The CDR3 region is CASSFTAVGEKLFF. The DNA of the CDR3 is TGTGCCAGCAGTTTTACTGCGGTGGGTGAAAAACTGTTTTTT. The chain couples TRBV28 to TRBJ1-4; D is unresolved. Germline V gives CDR1 MDHEN, CDR2 SYDVKM. This CDR3 comprises 14 residues. V was pared by 3 bases and J by 7 bases, with 12 bases between.

The CDR3 is CASSMGRGVGEKLFF. CDR3 DNA: TGTGCCAGCAGCATGGGTCGGGGTGTTGGGGAAAAACTGTTTTTT. J is TRBJ1-4 and V is TRBV7-9; D is uncertain. V lost 5 bases to trimming and J lost 8 bases, with 18 bases between them. The CDR3 is 15 amino acids. Germline CDR1 reads SEHNR; CDR2 reads FQNEAQ (reference sequence).

This clone was counted a single time. This chain connects TRBV15 to TRBJ2-5, with 7 bases aligning to TRBD1. Trimming at V came to 6 bases and at J to 3 bases, leaving 7 bases not matched to a gene. The CDR3 extends over 14 amino acids. Germline V gene lookup returns CDR1 LNHNV and CDR2 YYDKDF (reference sequence). Here the CDR3 reads CATRKGTEKETQYF. The CDR3 region has the DNA TGTGCCACCAGGAAAGGGACAGAGAAAGAGACCCAGTACTTC.

In DNA, the CDR3 is TGTGCCAGCAGCTTAGGGACAGGGGGAGATACGCAGTATTTT. Translation: CASSLGTGGDTQYF. The J gene is TRBJ2-3, the V gene TRBV7-6, with TRBD1 matching 10 bases. V gave up 1 base and J gave up 5 bases; unmatched junction bases: 0. The CDR3 has 14 amino acids. Germline V gives CDR1 SGHVS, CDR2 FNYEAQ.

The chain employs TRBV28 and TRBJ1-1, with D possibly TRBD1 on 5 matching bases. CDR3 size: 15 residues. Germline V CDR1 and CDR2: MDHEN, SYDVKM. V gave up 1 base and J gave up 11 bases, with 20 bases separating them. The CDR3 DNA reads TGTGCCAGCAGTTTATCTGCGGGACCGAACTATGACGCTTTCTTT. Residues: CASSLSAGPNYDAFF.

The genes are TRBV19 and TRBJ2-6; D tentatively reads TRBD1 or TRBD2 (5 bases each). The CDR3 spans 15 residues. Per germline, CDR1 LNHDA and CDR2 SQIVND (reference sequence). Between the trimmed V and J ends, which lost 9 bases and 2 bases, there was a span of 14 bases. Here the CDR3 reads CASTPGGAGANVLTF. The CDR3 nucleotides read TGTGCCAGCACCCCTGGGGGAGCTGGGGCCAACGTCCTGACTTTC.

The CDR3 is CASSPATAAGEPYNEQFF. CDR3 nucleotide sequence: TGTGCCAGCTCACCAGCGACCGCAGCTGGCGAACCCTACAATGAGCAGTTCTTC. This rearrangement joins TRBV18 to TRBJ2-1; no firm D call. The germline V and J ends were trimmed by 2 bases and 2 bases, with 19 bases remaining between them. This CDR3 spans 18 amino acids. The germline V gene has CDR1 KGHSH and CDR2 LQKENI. Filled out from reference TRBV18 and TRBJ2-1, the complete variable domain reads NAGVMQNPRHLVRRRGQEARLRCSPMKGHSHVYWYRQLPEEGLKFMVYLQKENIIDESGMPKERFSAEFPKEGPSILRIQQVVRGDSAAYFCASSPATAAGEPYNEQFFGPGTRLTVL.

The rearrangement links TRBV9 to TRBJ1-2; D is unresolved. CDR3 length: 14 residues. In germline, CDR1 is SGDLS, CDR2 YYNGEE. Deletions cut 0 bases from V and 4 bases from J, with 10 bases between. CDR3 in DNA: TGTGCCAGCAGCGTAGTGGCAGAGGGCTATGGCTACACCTTC. It encodes CASSVVAEGYGYTF.

The chain combines TRBV5-8 with TRBJ2-1, with 12 bases identical to TRBD2. V lost 4 bases and J lost 6; bases outside the gene matches: 5. The CDR3 loop spans 15 amino acids. Germline V CDR1 and CDR2: SGHTS, YDEGEE. The CDR3: CASSHGTSGSNEQFF. CDR3 coding DNA: TGTGCCAGCAGCCACGGGACTAGCGGGTCCAATGAGCAGTTCTTC.